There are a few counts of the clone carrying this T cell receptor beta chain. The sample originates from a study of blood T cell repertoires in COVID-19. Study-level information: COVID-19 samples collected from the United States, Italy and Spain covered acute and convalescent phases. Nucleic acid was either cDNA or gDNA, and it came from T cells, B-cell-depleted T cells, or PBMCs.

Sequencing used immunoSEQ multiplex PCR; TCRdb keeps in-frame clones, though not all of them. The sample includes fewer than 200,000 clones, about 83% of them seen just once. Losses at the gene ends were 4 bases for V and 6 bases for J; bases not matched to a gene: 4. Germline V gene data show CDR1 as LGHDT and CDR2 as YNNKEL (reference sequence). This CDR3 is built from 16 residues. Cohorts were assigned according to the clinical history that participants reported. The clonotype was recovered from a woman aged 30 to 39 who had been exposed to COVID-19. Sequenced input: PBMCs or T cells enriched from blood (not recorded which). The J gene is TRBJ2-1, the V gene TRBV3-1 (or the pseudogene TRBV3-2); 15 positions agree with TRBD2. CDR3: CASSPGLAGGPNEQFF. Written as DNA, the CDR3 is TGTGCCAGCAGCCCTGGACTAGCGGGGGGGCCCAATGAGCAGTTCTTC.